This T cell receptor beta chain was identified during a study of cytomegalovirus exposure and HLA in healthy donors. General observations from the study: Overall, around 160 TCR beta chains were annotated as cytomegalovirus-associated.

This CDR3 is 16 amino acids long. Germline-derived CDR1 and CDR2 are LGHNA and YSLEER. The germline V and J ends were trimmed by 4 bases and 2 bases, with 15 bases remaining between them. For this clone: What it recognizes is unknown.

The PCR was carried out with 60 Vbeta primers and 13 Jbeta primers. Libraries were prepared by immunoSEQ multiplex PCR; TCRdb keeps only in-frame clonotypes and omits some of them. The table has some 150,000 clones, just over 75% seen once. The chain couples TRBV4-3 to TRBJ2-1; a weak D match, TRBD2 (6 bases). Sequencing was carried out using PBMCs. The TCR was taken from a woman aged 30 to 39 in good health and CMV-seropositive. The CDR3 protein is CASSLGGGLTYNEQFF. The CDR3 DNA reads TGCGCCAGCAGCCTCGGTGGGGGACTTACCTACAATGAGCAGTTCTTC.